One T cell receptor beta chain is described in this entry. Its antigen is still unknown. Profiled with immunoSEQ multiplex PCR; TCRdb holds only in-frame clones, not every one. The data show more than 25,000 clones, with 88% seen just once and 10% to 15% held by the top ten. The record originates from a study of T cells in localized non-small cell lung cancer. With 6 bases removed from V and 3 bases from J, the gap between germline ends came to 20 bases. Germline lookup yields CDR1 MDHEN and CDR2 SYDVKM. The CDR3 loop spans 16 amino acids. Overall study findings and caveats: Increased T cell density in blood showed an association with longer overall survival. A median approximately 59 of the top 100 tumor clones appeared in adjacent lung. Only one tumor region was sequenced, so heterogeneity remains possible. Compared with tumor, uninvolved adjacent lung displayed greater T cell clonality, ranking highest overall.

This TCR was recovered from a female donor older than 55 with stage III squamous cell lung carcinoma. The chain has TRBV28 and TRBJ1-2; D is possibly TRBD1 (5 bases). The sample consisted of peripheral blood, taken before any cancer treatment. CDR3 protein: CASSTAWAGSDYGYTF. DNA of the CDR3: TGTGCCAGCAGCACGGCCTGGGCAGGGTCTGACTATGGCTACACCTTC.